The 2 T cell receptor beta chains presented below share a single source sample, sequenced in a study of cytomegalovirus exposure and HLA in healthy donors. Researchers ran the PCR with 60 Vbeta and 13 Jbeta primers. Sequencing was performed with immunoSEQ multiplex PCR; in TCRdb, only in-frame clones are kept and a portion is missing. The sample records about 140,000 clones, 66% being singletons. The sequencing sample was made of PBMCs. The receptor set was obtained from a human donor in good health.

V and J are TRBV10-3 and TRBJ2-7, with TRBD1 matching over 8 bases. The CDR3 runs 15 residues. Looked up from germline, CDR1 is ENHRY and CDR2 is SYGVKD. Trimming took 9 bases from V and 5 from J; bases not matched to a gene: 15. CDR3 loop: CAINTGQGAGHEQYF. The CDR3 bases are TGTGCCATAAACACAGGGCAGGGGGCGGGCCACGAGCAGTACTTC.

This clone was counted only a few times. The rearrangement uses TRBV18 and TRBJ2-5; 7 nucleotides agree with TRBD1. Germline CDR1 reads KGHSH; CDR2 reads LQKENI. The CDR3 extends over 15 amino acids. The ends lost 4 bases at V and 2 bases at J; junction bases unmatched: 7. The chain's CDR3 is CASSLGQVPQETQYF. CDR3 nucleotide sequence: TGTGCCAGCTCACTTGGACAGGTACCTCAAGAGACCCAGTACTTC.